The TCR beta chain under discussion was sequenced for a study of identical twins. Whole-study findings and limits: Monozygotic twins shared more out-of-frame TCR alpha than recombination models predicted. Out-of-frame alpha sequences common to twins exhibited a surplus of low generation probability.

CDR1 and CDR2 from the germline V gene are SQVTM and ANQGSEA. The CDR3 totals 15 residues. V was pared by 2 bases and J by 4 bases, with 15 bases between. Note on this clonotype: What it recognizes is unknown.

A template switching step contributed a universal primer site, while unique molecular identifiers were present in the cDNA. TCRdb re-called the 5' RACE reads with MiXCR, one entry per CDR3 protein. Among 300,000 to 400,000 distinct CDR3 sequences listed, about 10% were seen once. The sequencing sample was made of naive T cells sorted from blood. The TCR originated in a woman between 45 and 65 years old in good health. This sequence joins TRBV29-1 and TRBJ2-1, with D possibly being TRBD2 (6 bases). The CDR3 loop is CSVEFWRAGYNEQFF. DNA of the CDR3: TGCAGCGTTGAATTCTGGAGGGCCGGATACAATGAGCAGTTCTTC.